This is a list of T cell receptor beta chains from one sample in a study of identical twins. TCRdb called the 5' RACE reads again in MiXCR, with one record for every CDR3 protein. This table has about 530,000 distinct CDR3 sequences, about 22% appearing once. This same sample was also part of a study on yellow fever vaccine responses in identical twins.

Material for sequencing was CD4+ T cells sorted from blood. The source is a woman in her late teens or twenties in good health. Each CDR3 is given with its conserved first and last residue.

TRBJ2-7 | TRBV6-1 | CASSDDGYEQYF
TRBJ2-1 | TRBV5-4 | CASSLGADLNEQFF
TRBJ2-2 | TRBV5-5 | CASSLGLSPNTGELFF
TRBJ1-6 | TRBV14 | CASSLQTASPLHF
TRBJ2-3 | TRBV27 | CASSPLPSGRGVDTQYF
TRBJ1-2 | TRBV3-1 | CASSHQGTGNGYTF
TRBJ2-7 | TRBV3-1 | CASSQDTIVDEQYF
TRBJ2-5 | TRBV18 | CASSPLAGVFEETQYF
TRBJ2-3 | TRBV20-1 | CSAEGDYSTDTQYF
TRBJ1-1 | TRBV24-1 | CATSDFTGTEAFF
TRBJ1-2 | TRBV20-1 | CSAREEQRVRRGYTF
TRBJ2-1 | TRBV12-3/TRBV12-4 | CASTVRLASGMGDEQFF
TRBJ2-3 | TRBV6-1 | CASTAGNIRDTQYF
TRBJ1-5 | TRBV7-2 | CASSRTGMEPQHF
TRBJ1-1 | TRBV5-1 | CASSLDRIGMNTEAFF
TRBJ2-5 | TRBV28 | CASKPEAGRGTQYF
TRBJ2-5 | TRBV10-3 | CAISPGTETQYF
TRBJ2-5 | TRBV19 | CASRTPGETQYF
TRBJ2-7 | TRBV5-1 | CASSSFGVPDEQYF
TRBJ2-5 | TRBV20-1 | CSARGSRVSPETQYF
TRBJ2-3 | TRBV7-9 | CASKFSLTDTQYF
TRBJ1-5 | TRBV6-2/TRBV6-3 | CATRDLRSNQPQHF
TRBJ2-2 | TRBV6-1 | CASERTSREELFF
TRBJ1-4 | TRBV7-8 | CASSFQTGETNEKLFF
TRBJ2-1 | TRBV2 | CASSTTGGAYNEQFF
TRBJ2-4 | TRBV7-8 | CASSPQASLGKNIQYF
TRBJ2-1 | TRBV25-1 | CASSELSGLGNEQFF